Each of the 17 T cell receptor beta chains below was sequenced from the same sample in a study of OX40 agonist ivuxolimab in advanced cancers. The protocol was immunoSEQ multiplex PCR, while the TCRdb copy is restricted to in-frame clones and leaves out a portion. The data show about 67,000 clones, around 83% seen once. The sample was CD4+ or CD8+ T cells sorted from blood, taken in a trial of the OX40 agonist ivuxolimab. All receptors come from an adult with an advanced solid tumor such as melanoma, head and neck, liver or kidney cancer.

This rearrangement joins TRBV2 to TRBJ2-7; 7 nucleotides match TRBD1. J gave up 3 bases and V 7 bases, and 3 bases lay outside the gene matches. There are 12 residues in the CDR3. Per germline, CDR1 SNHLY and CDR2 FYNNEI. The CDR3 DNA reads as TGTGCCAGCACCAGACAGGGCTACGAGCAGTACTTC. Its protein is CASTRQGYEQYF.

This rearrangement joins TRBV29-1 to TRBJ2-3; unclear D gene. Trimming took off 4 bases at V and 2 bases at J, with 4 bases between the two ends. The V gene's germline CDR1 is SQVTM and CDR2 ANQGSEA. This CDR3 has 11 residues. The CDR3 DNA reads as TGCAGCGTTGGATTCACAGATACGCAGTATTTT. This translates into CSVGFTDTQYF.

This chain links TRBV4-2 with TRBJ2-1, with 8 bases lining up with TRBD2. The CDR3 consists of 15 residues. Trimming cost V 2 bases and J 4 bases; bases outside gene matches: 4. The germline V gene has CDR1 LGHNA and CDR2 YNFKEQ. As DNA, the CDR3 is TGTGCCAGCAGCCAATGGAGCGGGAGTTACAATGAGCAGTTCTTC. It translates to CASSQWSGSYNEQFF.

The chain uses TRBV12-5 and TRBJ1-1; 7 positions agree with TRBD1. This CDR3 is 15 amino acids long. J was trimmed by 4 bases and V by 2 bases; bases with no gene match: 7. Germline CDR1 is LGHNT and CDR2 is FRNRAP. CDR3: CASGLPRGRGTEAFF. The CDR3 DNA reads as TGTGCTAGTGGTTTGCCTAGGGGGCGAGGCACTGAAGCTTTCTTT.

The chain uses TRBV18 and TRBJ1-2; a possible D gene is TRBD1 (6 bases). The germline V gene has CDR1 KGHSH and CDR2 LQKENI. The length of the CDR3 is 14 residues. Trimming took 4 bases from V and 3 from J, leaving 12 bases between them. The DNA for the CDR3 is TGTGCCAGCTCACTCCTACAGGGAGACTATGGCTACACCTTC. It encodes CASSLLQGDYGYTF.

The chain couples TRBV7-2 to TRBJ2-7; D not resolved. The CDR3 sequence is 13 residues long. Per germline, CDR1 SGHTA and CDR2 FQGNSA. Trimming removed 5 bases at V and 3 bases at J, with 11 bases between. The CDR3 is CASSPSIVYEQYF. The CDR3, as DNA: TGTGCCAGCAGCCCCTCTATCGTCTACGAGCAGTACTTC.

The V and J genes are TRBV30 and TRBJ1-6; D call uncertain. This CDR3 spans 14 amino acids. The germline CDR1 and CDR2 sequences are GTSNPN and SVGIG (reference sequence). Trimming left V 1 base short and J 7 bases short, with 11 bases between. Here the CDR3 reads CAWSEGRLNSPLHF. CDR3 coding DNA: TGTGCCTGGAGTGAAGGCAGGCTAAATTCACCCCTCCACTTT.

CDR3 in amino acids: CASSLTGTGSYEQYF. CDR3 DNA: TGTGCCAGCAGCTTAACTGGGACAGGCTCCTACGAGCAGTACTTC. The rearrangement links TRBV7-2 to TRBJ2-7; 8 bases line up with TRBD1. CDR3 size: 15 residues. The V and J ends lost 2 bases and 0 bases, in that order; junction bases with no gene match: 3. Looked up from germline, CDR1 is SGHTA and CDR2 is FQGNSA.

This chain connects TRBV19 to TRBJ2-7; the D is unclear. The CDR3 is 15 amino acids. CDR1 and CDR2 from the germline V gene are LNHDA and SQIVND (reference sequence). V lost 3 bases and J lost 0, with 12 bases in between. For the CDR3, the DNA is TGTGCCAGTAGTATTAGCAGTTTCGGCTCCTACGAGCAGTACTTC. Protein: CASSISSFGSYEQYF.

The V and J genes are TRBV4-1 and TRBJ2-3; D possibly matches TRBD1 or TRBD2 (5 bases each). This CDR3 region has 17 residues. Trimming pared 3 bases from V and 1 base from J, leaving 17 bases between. Germline V CDR1 and CDR2: MGHRA, YSYEKL. The CDR3 DNA is TGCGCCAGCAGCCAGCCCTTGAGAGGGGTTGGCACAGATACGCAGTATTTT. Residues: CASSQPLRGVGTDTQYF.

A note on this clone: Germline and junction disagree at one end, which may indicate a read error. This chain joins TRBV5-4 and TRBJ2-7, with 7 bases that match TRBD1. CDR1 is SGHNT, CDR2 YYREEE, per germline (reference sequence). This CDR3 has 15 residues. The CDR3: CASSLDPGQSYKQYF. CDR3 sequence (DNA): TGTGCCAGCAGCTTGGACCCGGGACAGTCCTACAAGCAGTACTTC.

The chain recombines TRBV5-1 with TRBJ2-1; TRBD1 matches at 11 bases. In germline, CDR1 is SGHRS, CDR2 YFSETQ. V shed 2 bases and J 4 bases; nucleotides not matched to a gene: 2. This CDR3 contains 15 residues. The CDR3 DNA follows: TGCGCCAGCAGCTTAGGGACAGGGGGATACAATGAGCAGTTCTTC. Protein product: CASSLGTGGYNEQFF. Combining the CDR3 with reference TRBV5-1 and TRBJ2-1 gives the whole variable domain KAGVTQTPRYLIKTRGQQVTLSCSPISGHRSVSWYQQTPGQGLQFLFEYFSETQRNKGNFPGRFSGRQFSNSRSEMNVSTLELGDSALYLCASSLGTGGYNEQFFGPGTRLTVL.

The V gene is TRBV18, the J gene TRBJ2-1; either TRBD1 or TRBD2 may fit D (7 bases each). The CDR3 consists of 15 residues. Germline assignment: CDR1 KGHSH and CDR2 LQKENI. The germline V and J ends were trimmed by 0 bases and 5 bases, with 11 bases remaining between them. The chain's CDR3 is CASSPPGRGHNEQFF. The CDR3 DNA reads TGTGCCAGCTCACCACCTGGGAGGGGGCACAATGAGCAGTTCTTC.

The chain has TRBV9 and TRBJ2-3; 8 nucleotides align to TRBD2. V trimming: 3 bases; J trimming: 3 bases; junction bases outside the gene matches: 9. CDR3 size: 16 residues. Per germline, CDR1 SGDLS and CDR2 YYNGEE. The CDR3 bases are TGTGCCAGCAGCGCCTTGGGGAGCGGGAGAACAGATACGCAGTATTTT. Translating gives CASSALGSGRTDTQYF.

The V and J genes are TRBV18 and TRBJ1-1; 9 nucleotides line up with TRBD1. The junction had 1 base not matched to a gene; V was cut back by 4 bases and J by 1 base. The CDR3 is 14 residues long. CDR1 KGHSH and CDR2 LQKENI come from the germline V gene. The CDR3: CASSRGQGNTEAFF. CDR3 DNA: TGTGCCAGCTCACGGGGACAGGGGAACACTGAAGCTTTCTTT.

This clone appeared a single time. The chain joins TRBV11-1 to TRBJ2-7; no clear D gene. The CDR3 is 12 residues long. Germline V gene sequence: CDR1 SGHAT, CDR2 FQDESV (reference sequence). Trimming cost V 5 bases and J 7 bases, with 12 bases left between them. The CDR3: CASSRLVGEQYF. The CDR3 nucleotides are TGTGCCAGCAGCAGGCTAGTGGGGGAGCAGTACTTC.

The rearrangement uses TRBV5-1 and TRBJ2-1, with 11 bases lining up with TRBD2. The V gene's germline CDR1 is SGHRS and CDR2 YFSETQ. The CDR3 totals 15 residues. The V segment lost 2 bases and the J segment 6 bases; nucleotides outside the gene matches: 4. CDR3 coding DNA: TGCGCCAGCAGCTTTACACTAGCGGGAGTCAATGAGCAGTTCTTC. Protein: CASSFTLAGVNEQFF.